These T cell receptor beta chains were read from a single sample in a study of T cell changes during pregnancy in multiple sclerosis. Produced via immunoSEQ multiplex PCR; TCRdb's table is partial and in-frame only. The sample carries about 100,000 clones, 85% to 95% recorded once. Source: peripheral blood, taken in the third trimester of pregnancy. The receptor set was obtained from a female donor in good health, enrolled as a control in a pregnancy study. Each CDR3 is given with its conserved first and last residue. A D gene is named only where the DNA matches it firmly. Clone size is shown for a subset of rows, as once, few, many or a class of expanded clone.

CDR3 protein: CAIRQGDNEQFF
CDR3 DNA: TGTGCCATCCGACAGGGGGACAATGAGCAGTTCTTC
clone size: once
D gene: TRBD1
J gene: TRBJ2-1
V gene: TRBV19

CDR3 protein: CASSRGSGLAGKQETQYF
CDR3 DNA: TGTGCCAGCAGCCGGGGATCGGGACTAGCGGGGAAGCAAGAGACCCAGTACTTC
clone size: -
D gene: TRBD2
J gene: TRBJ2-5
V gene: TRBV5-4

CDR3 protein: CASSLAQGAFRNYGYTF
CDR3 DNA: TGCGCCAGCAGCTTGGCCCAGGGGGCATTTCGGAACTATGGCTACACCTTC
clone size: -
D gene: TRBD1
J gene: TRBJ1-2
V gene: TRBV5-1

CDR3 protein: CASSLELGQGWAYEQYF
CDR3 DNA: TGTGCCAGCAGCTTAGAGCTTGGACAGGGATGGGCCTACGAGCAGTACTTC
clone size: -
D gene: TRBD1
J gene: TRBJ2-7
V gene: TRBV11-2

CDR3 protein: CASSKGLAGTRDTDTQYF
CDR3 DNA: TGCGCCAGCAGTAAGGGACTAGCGGGGACTCGAGACACAGATACGCAGTATTTT
clone size: -
D gene: TRBD2
J gene: TRBJ2-3
V gene: TRBV5-1

CDR3 protein: CASSLLRVYEKLFF
CDR3 DNA: TGTGCCAGCAGTTTATTGAGGGTATATGAAAAACTGTTTTTT
clone size: -
D gene: -
J gene: TRBJ1-4
V gene: TRBV27

CDR3 protein: CASSWGGRTAQETQYF
CDR3 DNA: TGTGCCAGCAGCTGGGGGGGTAGGACAGCTCAAGAGACCCAGTACTTC
clone size: -
D gene: -
J gene: TRBJ2-5
V gene: TRBV5-4

CDR3 protein: CASSLGRLGGDQPQHF
CDR3 DNA: TGTGCCAGCAGCCTGGGACGTCTGGGTGGAGATCAGCCCCAGCATTTT
clone size: -
D gene: -
J gene: TRBJ1-5
V gene: TRBV5-6

CDR3 protein: CASTLGQGIYGYTF
CDR3 DNA: TGTGCCAGCACGCTAGGACAGGGGATATATGGCTACACCTTC
clone size: -
D gene: TRBD1
J gene: TRBJ1-2
V gene: TRBV5-8

CDR3 protein: CAWGRDRNTEAFF
CDR3 DNA: TGTGCCTGGGGGCGGGACAGGAACACTGAAGCTTTCTTT
clone size: -
D gene: TRBD1
J gene: TRBJ1-1
V gene: TRBV30

CDR3 protein: CATSNPEDRGKANYGYTF
CDR3 DNA: TGTGCCACCAGCAACCCCGAGGACAGGGGAAAAGCCAACTATGGCTACACCTTC
clone size: -
D gene: TRBD1
J gene: TRBJ1-2
V gene: TRBV15

CDR3 protein: CASSDEFGLYEQYF
CDR3 DNA: TGTGCCAGCAGTGATGAATTCGGACTCTACGAGCAGTACTTC
clone size: -
D gene: -
J gene: TRBJ2-7
V gene: TRBV2

CDR3 protein: CASSQDLRGYTF
CDR3 DNA: TGCGCCAGCAGCCAAGATCTTAGAGGCTACACCTTC
clone size: -
D gene: -
J gene: TRBJ1-2
V gene: TRBV4-3

CDR3 protein: CASSPRGNSPLHF
CDR3 DNA: TGTGCCAGCTCACCGCGCGGCAATTCACCCCTCCACTTT
clone size: -
D gene: -
J gene: TRBJ1-6
V gene: TRBV18

CDR3 protein: CAWSLEALGPQHF
CDR3 DNA: TGTGCCTGGAGTTTAGAGGCTTTGGGGCCCCAGCATTTT
clone size: -
D gene: -
J gene: TRBJ1-5
V gene: TRBV30

CDR3 protein: CASSLVEGAGTQYF
CDR3 DNA: TGTGCCAGCAGCTTAGTAGAGGGGGCCGGGACCCAGTACTTC
clone size: -
D gene: TRBD1
J gene: TRBJ2-5
V gene: TRBV7-2

CDR3 protein: CASSPSGEKLFF
CDR3 DNA: TGTGCCAGTAGTCCAAGCGGGGAAAAACTGTTTTTT
clone size: -
D gene: -
J gene: TRBJ1-4
V gene: TRBV19

CDR3 protein: CASSSGTGLNEQFF
CDR3 DNA: TGCGCCAGCAGCTCCGGGACAGGGCTCAATGAGCAGTTCTTC
clone size: -
D gene: TRBD1
J gene: TRBJ2-1
V gene: TRBV5-1

CDR3 protein: CATQSGNAYNEQFF
CDR3 DNA: TGTGCCACCCAGAGCGGCAACGCCTACAATGAGCAGTTCTTC
clone size: -
D gene: -
J gene: TRBJ2-1
V gene: TRBV19

CDR3 protein: CASSLWSVLAGENNEQFF
CDR3 DNA: TGTGCCAGCAGCTTGTGGTCTGTCTTGGCGGGGGAAAACAATGAGCAGTTCTTC
clone size: -
D gene: TRBD2
J gene: TRBJ2-1
V gene: TRBV7-6

CDR3 protein: CASSIGQGAGSPLHF
CDR3 DNA: TGTGCCAGCAGCATCGGACAGGGGGCCGGATCACCCCTCCACTTT
clone size: -
D gene: TRBD1
J gene: TRBJ1-6
V gene: TRBV5-4

CDR3 protein: CASSLVGTGGPGELFF
CDR3 DNA: TGCGCCAGCAGCTTGGTGGGGACAGGGGGCCCCGGGGAGCTGTTTTTT
clone size: -
D gene: TRBD1
J gene: TRBJ2-2
V gene: TRBV5-1

CDR3 protein: CASSTSGMNTEAFF
CDR3 DNA: TGTGCCAGCAGCACCTCCGGGATGAACACTGAAGCTTTCTTT
clone size: -
D gene: -
J gene: TRBJ1-1
V gene: TRBV11-3

CDR3 protein: CASSRGTGTKEAFF
CDR3 DNA: TGCGCCAGCAGCCGTGGGACAGGGACAAAGGAAGCTTTCTTT
clone size: -
D gene: TRBD1
J gene: TRBJ1-1
V gene: TRBV4-3

CDR3 protein: CASSLVGSGDNEQFF
CDR3 DNA: TGTGCCAGCAGCTTAGTGGGTAGCGGAGACAATGAGCAGTTCTTC
clone size: -
D gene: -
J gene: TRBJ2-1
V gene: TRBV7-2

CDR3 protein: CASSSGQGLEAFF
CDR3 DNA: TGTGCCAGCAGCTCAGGACAGGGGCTTGAAGCTTTCTTT
clone size: -
D gene: TRBD1
J gene: TRBJ1-1
V gene: TRBV14

CDR3 protein: CASSQELVWETQYF
CDR3 DNA: TGCGCCAGCAGCCAAGAATTAGTCTGGGAGACCCAGTACTTC
clone size: -
D gene: -
J gene: TRBJ2-5
V gene: TRBV4-1

CDR3 protein: CASSPQGQGLTEAFF
CDR3 DNA: TGTGCCAGCAGTCCACAAGGACAGGGCCTGACTGAAGCTTTCTTT
clone size: -
D gene: TRBD1
J gene: TRBJ1-1
V gene: TRBV6-5

CDR3 protein: CASSYGSGGGWTQYF
CDR3 DNA: TGTGCCAGCAGTTACGGTAGCGGGGGGGGGTGGACCCAGTACTTC
clone size: -
D gene: TRBD2
J gene: TRBJ2-5
V gene: TRBV6-5

CDR3 protein: CASSGFGGGIQETQYF
CDR3 DNA: TGTGCCAGCAGTGGATTCGGGGGGGGGATCCAAGAGACCCAGTACTTC
clone size: -
D gene: TRBD2
J gene: TRBJ2-5
V gene: TRBV6-1

CDR3 protein: CATSGRGWTEAFF
CDR3 DNA: TGTGCCACCAGCGGCAGGGGTTGGACTGAAGCTTTCTTT
clone size: -
D gene: -
J gene: TRBJ1-1
V gene: TRBV15

CDR3 protein: CASSLGGWTDTQYF
CDR3 DNA: TGTGCCAGCAGCCTCGGGGGGTGGACAGATACGCAGTATTTT
clone size: -
D gene: TRBD2
J gene: TRBJ2-3
V gene: TRBV7-3

CDR3 protein: CASSEYGDYGYTF
CDR3 DNA: TGTGCCAGCAGTGAATACGGTGACTATGGCTACACCTTC
clone size: -
D gene: -
J gene: TRBJ1-2
V gene: TRBV25-1

CDR3 protein: CASSLAPDRGLVSSYNEQFF
CDR3 DNA: TGTGCCAGCAGCTTAGCCCCGGACAGGGGGCTTGTCAGTTCCTACAATGAGCAGTTCTTC
clone size: -
D gene: TRBD1
J gene: TRBJ2-1
V gene: TRBV7-2

CDR3 protein: CAWTGRDYGKAFF
CDR3 DNA: TGTGCCTGGACGGGCAGGGACTATGGGAAAGCTTTCTTT
clone size: -
D gene: -
J gene: TRBJ1-1
V gene: TRBV30